The 29 T cell receptor beta chains below all came from one sample that was sequenced in a study of graft-versus-host responses after intestinal transplantation. Graft tissue processing released intraepithelial and lamina propria lymphocytes. The protocol was immunoSEQ multiplex PCR, while the TCRdb copy is restricted to in-frame clones and leaves out a portion. Here the sample spans some 14,000 clones, approximately 70% being singletons. Specimen: ileum tissue, collected around 690 days after intestinal transplantation. These receptors all come from a human patient who received an intestinal transplant, so some T cells may come from the graft donor.

The CDR3 DNA follows: TGTGCCAGCAGCTTGGCTAGCGGGGGCTTGTCCTACAATGAGCAGTTCTTC. Its translation is CASSLASGGLSYNEQFF. The chain couples TRBV5-4 to TRBJ2-1, with 10 bases that match TRBD2. Germline CDR1 and CDR2: SGHNT and YYREEE (reference sequence). Trimming took 0 bases from V and 1 from J; bases not matched to a gene: 4. The CDR3 length is 17 residues.

This clone appeared once. The chain has TRBV7-9 and TRBJ1-5; TRBD1 aligns across 7 bases. Germline assignment: CDR1 SEHNR and CDR2 FQNEAQ (reference sequence). Trimming took 5 bases from V and 5 from J; bases not matched to a gene: 12. The CDR3 is 16 residues long. For the CDR3, the DNA is TGTGCCAGCAGCCCAGGTTGGGCAGGGGGGGATCAGCCCCAGCATTTT. Its translation is CASSPGWAGGDQPQHF. The full variable domain, its missing parts supplied by reference TRBV7-9 and TRBJ1-5, is DTGVSQNPRHKITKRGQNVTFRCDPISEHNRLYWYRQTLGQGPEFLTYFQNEAQLEKSRLLSDRFSAERPKGSFSTLEIQRTEQGDSAMYLCASSPGWAGGDQPQHFGDGTRLSIL.

The chain employs TRBV5-5 and TRBJ1-2; D is perhaps TRBD1 (6 bases). Trimming pared 3 bases from V and 3 bases from J, leaving 6 bases between. The germline V gene has CDR1 SGHKS and CDR2 YYEKEE (reference sequence). This CDR3 spans 12 amino acids. The DNA for the CDR3 is TGTGCCAGCAGCTACAGGGACTATGGCTACACCTTC. Amino acid sequence: CASSYRDYGYTF.

The chain has TRBV7-2 and TRBJ1-5, with D perhaps TRBD1 (5 bases). V was clipped by 5 bases and J by 4 bases, with 9 bases between them. The germline gives CDR1 SGHTA, CDR2 FQGNSA. This CDR3 region has 13 residues. The CDR3 here is CASSQSGNQPQHF. In DNA, the CDR3 is TGTGCCAGCAGCCAATCAGGGAATCAGCCCCAGCATTTT.

CDR3 loop: CASSPTGTTDTQYF. DNA of the CDR3: TGTGCCAGCAGCCCAACAGGGACCACAGATACGCAGTATTTT. V usage is TRBV6-1 and J usage is TRBJ2-3; weak D call: TRBD1 (6 bases). Trimming took off 6 bases at V and 2 bases at J, with 12 bases between the two ends. This CDR3 has 14 residues. Looked up from germline, CDR1 is MNHNS and CDR2 is SASEGT.

The rearrangement joins TRBV10-1 to TRBJ2-1; 8 nucleotides match TRBD1. Germline V gene data show CDR1 as WNHNN and CDR2 as SYGVQD (reference sequence). V dropped 5 bases and J dropped 8; count of bases not matched to a gene: 14. The length of the CDR3 is 16 residues. DNA for the CDR3: TGCGCCAGCAGTTCTGGCGTAGGACAGGGTCGGGATGAGCAGTTCTTC. Amino acids: CASSSGVGQGRDEQFF.

Here the CDR3 reads CASSESRGGSDTQYF. The CDR3 DNA sequence: TGCGCCAGCAGTGAGTCGCGGGGGGGCTCAGATACGCAGTATTTT. This chain connects TRBV10-1 to TRBJ2-3; TRBD2 aligns across 9 bases. CDR3 length: 15 residues. Germline CDR1 WNHNN, CDR2 SYGVQD (reference sequence). V dropped 0 bases and J dropped 4; count of bases not matched to a gene: 2.

The chain uses TRBV28 and TRBJ2-7, with D possibly TRBD1 on 8 matching bases. Trimming took off 2 bases at V and 5 bases at J, with 16 bases between the two ends. Germline CDR1 reads MDHEN; CDR2 reads SYDVKM. The CDR3 sequence is 15 residues long. The CDR3 DNA is TGTGCCAGCAGTTTAGCGTCACAGGGGGGGGACGAGCAGTACTTC. It specifies CASSLASQGGDEQYF.

The J gene is TRBJ2-1, the V gene TRBV5-6; a weak D match, TRBD2 (6 bases). The CDR3 runs 15 residues. Germline CDR1 SGHDT, CDR2 YYEEEE. V lost 4 bases to trimming and J lost 8 bases, with 19 bases between them. In DNA, the CDR3 is TGTGCCAGCAGCATAGAGGAGGGGTTGGATTATGAGCAGTTCTTC. Protein product: CASSIEEGLDYEQFF.

The chain uses TRBV5-8 and TRBJ2-7, with a tentative D call TRBD1 (5 bases). From germline, CDR1 is SGHTS and CDR2 YDEGEE. This CDR3 comprises 16 residues. The V end was cut by 3 bases, the J end by 5 bases, with 21 bases between. CDR3 sequence reads: CASSWRWAGLTHEQYF. Here the CDR3 DNA reads TGTGCCAGCAGCTGGCGTTGGGCAGGGCTCACCCACGAGCAGTACTTC. The variable domain in full, with the rest retrieved from reference TRBV5-8 and TRBJ2-7, is EAGVTQSPTHLIKTRGQQATLRCSPISGHTSVYWYQQALGLGLQFLLWYDEGEERNRGNFPPRFSGRQFPNYSSELNVNALELEDSALYLCASSWRWAGLTHEQYFGPGTRLTVT.

The chain couples TRBV7-2 to TRBJ2-7; D ambiguous. The CDR3 covers 13 residues. The germline V gene encodes CDR1 SGHTA and CDR2 FQGNSA. V dropped 2 bases and J dropped 1 base, with 6 bases sitting between them. The CDR3 region is CASSLFGSYEQYF. The CDR3 nucleotides are TGTGCCAGCAGCTTATTTGGGTCCTACGAGCAGTACTTC.

This clone was seen only a few times. The chain couples TRBV7-3 to TRBJ2-5; 9 bases match TRBD1. The trim removed 2 bases at V and 5 bases at J, leaving 9 bases unmatched. Germline V gives CDR1 SGHTA, CDR2 FQGTGA. The CDR3 runs 16 residues. The CDR3 DNA is TGTGCCAGCAGCTTAGGCCGGGACAGGGAAGGTGAGACCCAGTACTTC. Its translation is CASSLGRDREGETQYF.

This chain links TRBV7-6 with TRBJ2-3, with TRBD2 matching over 7 bases. CDR1 and CDR2 from the germline V gene are SGHVS and FNYEAQ. V shed 0 bases and J 3 bases; nucleotides not matched to a gene: 0. The CDR3 is 14 residues long. The CDR3 DNA follows: TGTGCCAGCAGCTTAGCGGGAGGGACAGATACGCAGTATTTT. It yields the protein CASSLAGGTDTQYF.

This chain uses TRBV28 with TRBJ2-2, with TRBD2 matching over 11 bases. The CDR3 is made up of 15 amino acids. V trimming: 6 bases; J trimming: 3 bases; junction bases outside the gene matches: 3. Germline V CDR1 and CDR2: MDHEN, SYDVKM. This CDR3 is CASSLSGRDTGELFF. The CDR3 nucleotides read TGTGCCAGCAGCCTTAGCGGGAGGGACACCGGGGAGCTGTTTTTT.

This clone was observed a few times. V is TRBV5-4 and J is TRBJ1-2; D might be TRBD1 (5 bases). CDR3 length equals 13 residues. Germline V gives CDR1 SGHNT, CDR2 YYREEE (reference sequence). The V end lost 0 bases, the J end lost 6 bases, and 9 bases lay between the germline ends. CDR3 sequence (DNA): TGTGCCAGCAGCTTGGGCAGGGCGGATGGCTACACCTTC. Protein product: CASSLGRADGYTF.

CDR3 amino acids: CARSLAGSLGQGLLLIVYEQYF. CDR3 nucleotide sequence: TGTGCCAGAAGCTTGGCGGGGTCTTTGGGACAGGGGCTCCTCCTGATCGTCTACGAGCAGTACTTC. The chain is built from TRBV5-3 and TRBJ2-7; TRBD1 agrees at 10 bases. TRBV5-3 is flagged as an ORF with uncertain function. The V segment lost 0 bases and the J segment 3 bases; nucleotides outside the gene matches: 24. This CDR3 is 22 amino acids long.

The chain links TRBV5-6 to TRBJ1-2; perhaps TRBD1 as D (5 bases). Germline values: CDR1 SGHDT, CDR2 YYEEEE. The CDR3 sequence is 13 residues long. The ends were cut back, 0 bases at V and 6 bases at J, with 9 bases in the middle. The CDR3 sequence: CASSLVRADGYTF. In DNA form, the CDR3 reads TGTGCCAGCAGCTTGGTCAGGGCGGATGGCTACACCTTC.

This clone was observed a few times. V gene TRBV28 combines with J gene TRBJ1-2; D remains unclear. V lost 1 base and J 4 bases, leaving 13 bases between the germline ends. Germline CDR1 is MDHEN and CDR2 is SYDVKM. This CDR3 is built from 15 residues. CDR3 residues: CASSLLRQAPYGYTF. Written as DNA, the CDR3 is TGTGCCAGCAGTTTATTAAGGCAGGCCCCCTATGGCTACACCTTC.

Regarding this clone: The sample carries other DNA sequences with the same CDR3. This rearrangement joins TRBV4-3 to TRBJ1-2; maybe TRBD1 (6 bases). V was pared by 1 base and J by 3 bases, with 9 bases between. Germline CDR1 and CDR2: LGHNA and YSLEER. CDR3 length: 14 residues. This chain's CDR3 is CASSQGYRDYGYTF. The CDR3 region has the DNA TGCGCCAGCAGCCAAGGGTACAGGGACTATGGCTACACCTTC.

The chain uses TRBV9 and TRBJ2-2; 9 positions match TRBD1. This CDR3 has 17 amino acids. Per the germline V gene, CDR1 is SGDLS and CDR2 is YYNGEE. Unmatched junction bases numbered 12, after V lost 4 bases and J lost 5 bases. For the CDR3, the DNA is TGTGCCAGCAGCATGACCCCGGGACAGGGACAGACCGGGGAGCTGTTTTTT. This encodes CASSMTPGQGQTGELFF. The full variable domain, its missing parts supplied by reference TRBV9 and TRBJ2-2, is DSGVTQTPKHLITATGQRVTLRCSPRSGDLSVYWYQQSLDQGLQFLIQYYNGEERAKGNILERFSAQQFPDLHSELNLSSLELGDSALYFCASSMTPGQGQTGELFFGEGSRLTVL.

This clone appeared a single time. The chain carries TRBV21-1 and TRBJ2-7; the listed D gene, TRBD1, was not tested against the DNA. TRBV21-1 is noted as a pseudogene. The CDR3 has 16 residues. CDR3: CASSRRDSLPSYEQYF. The CDR3 region has the DNA TGTGCCAGCAGCAGACGGGACAGCTTACCCTCCTACGAGCAGTACTTC.

The V and J genes are TRBV10-1 and TRBJ2-2, with a tentative D call TRBD1 (6 bases). The germline V gene encodes CDR1 WNHNN and CDR2 SYGVQD (reference sequence). The CDR3 loop spans 17 amino acids. V lost 2 bases, J lost 2 bases, and 15 bases lay in between. CDR3 nucleotides: TGCGCCAGCAGTGAGGGGGGCGACGGATATAACACCGGGGAGCTGTTTTTT. It is translated as CASSEGGDGYNTGELFF.

This clone was seen a single time. V usage is TRBV7-9 and J usage is TRBJ2-5; D might be TRBD2 (5 bases). The germline V gene has CDR1 SEHNR and CDR2 FQNEAQ (reference sequence). CDR3 length: 15 residues. Trimming stripped 2 bases from V and 1 base from J, with 11 bases between. The CDR3 protein is CASSLRGGIQETQYF. The CDR3 nucleotides read TGTGCCAGCAGCTTACGGGGTGGGATCCAAGAGACCCAGTACTTC.

This clone was found once. The missing conserved phenylalanine or tryptophan at the end of this CDR3 makes a read error likely. The V gene is TRBV5-6, the J gene TRBJ2-3; perhaps D is TRBD1 or TRBD2 (5 bases each). The CDR3 runs 16 residues. Trimming removed 2 bases from V and 0 bases from J, with 13 bases in between. Germline CDR1 is SGHDT and CDR2 is YYEEEE. Written as DNA, the CDR3 is TGTGCCAGCAGCTTCGAGGGGAGACCTAGCACAGATACGCAGTATCTT. This codes for CASSFEGRPSTDTQYL.

The chain combines TRBV7-3 with TRBJ2-1; 7 nucleotides match TRBD1. Looked up from germline, CDR1 is SGHTA and CDR2 is FQGTGA. There are 16 residues in the CDR3. The J segment lost 5 bases and the V segment lost 5 bases, leaving 12 bases of the junction unmatched. The CDR3 reads CASSTGVRAINNEQFF. Written as DNA, the CDR3 is TGTGCCAGCAGCACAGGGGTGCGGGCCATAAACAATGAGCAGTTCTTC.

V is TRBV6-1 and J is TRBJ2-7; 8 positions match TRBD1. This CDR3 spans 14 amino acids. V lost 5 bases, J lost 2 bases, and 5 bases stayed unmatched. Germline V gene lookup returns CDR1 MNHNS and CDR2 SASEGT. The CDR3 loop reads CASSSGTGPYEQYF. CDR3 nucleotide sequence: TGTGCCAGCAGTTCAGGGACAGGCCCCTACGAGCAGTACTTC.

This clone was seen only once. This chain uses TRBV5-1 with TRBJ2-5, with TRBD1 matching over 9 bases. This CDR3 has 15 residues. V shed 2 bases, J shed 5 bases, and the junction held 7 bases outside the gene matches. CDR1 and CDR2 from the germline V gene are SGHRS and YFSETQ. This CDR3 is CASSLSGQGLETQYF. CDR3 nucleotides: TGCGCCAGCAGCTTATCAGGACAGGGGTTGGAGACCCAGTACTTC.

Comment on this clone: This CDR3 is also generated by other DNA sequences in the sample. The CDR3 here is CASKGPGTVSSYEQYF. CDR3 nucleotides: TGTGCCAGCAAAGGTCCCGGGACAGTGAGCTCCTACGAGCAGTACTTC. The chain is built from TRBV2 and TRBJ2-7; 7 nucleotides line up with TRBD1. This CDR3 is 16 amino acids long. The V gene's germline CDR1 is SNHLY and CDR2 FYNNEI. J gave up 0 bases and V 7 bases, and 12 bases lay outside the gene matches.

CDR3 residues: CASSSDRVHEQFF. The CDR3 nucleotides are TGTGCCAGCAGCTCCGACAGGGTCCATGAGCAGTTCTTC. The chain couples TRBV7-3 to TRBJ2-1, with 7 bases that match TRBD1. The CDR3 is 13 residues long. V trimming: 4 bases; J trimming: 8 bases; junction bases outside the gene matches: 5. In germline, CDR1 is SGHTA, CDR2 FQGTGA.